Here is one T cell receptor beta chain with its context. Its antigen is still unknown. No base quality values were provided; no much bigger clone lies one nucleotide off. TCRbeta CDR3 regions were amplified from genomic DNA by means of the immunoSEQ Assay, a bias-controlled multiplex PCR. The original pipeline was this. The number of nucleated cells in each sample was estimated by amplification of reference gene primers within the assay. Sequence reads were collapsed and filtered to measure the absolute abundance of every unique TCRbeta CDR3 rearrangement. For each sample, productive Simpson clonality was calculated as the square root of Simpson's diversity index across productive rearrangements. TCRdb took this table from immuneACCESS and kept in-frame rearrangements with V and J called. Such tables lack part of the clones; where checked against another copy, unresolved V genes explain under half of the gap, and the rest is unexplained. V, J and clone size derive from that table, while D and trimming were established from the DNA sequence. In this sample the table shows about 210,000 clones, around nine tenths of which occur a single time. Together, the top ten hold 1.6% of the sample.

The record originates from a study of blood T cell repertoires in COVID-19 (dated by TCRdb to 2018 to 2021). Concerning the study at large: Collaborator samples came from the United States, Italy and Spain and covered acute and convalescent phases of COVID-19. The samples were drawn from two sources: the first 160 participants of the ongoing ImmuneRACE study, and 1,200 or so subjects contributed by 6 global collaborators. Where available, HLA class I and class II types were obtained from metadata supplied by the sample provider rather than from assay-based typing. The prospective study material was composed of cDNA or gDNA derived from T cells, B-cell-depleted T cells, or PBMCs. Subjects who had been exposed to COVID-19, were actively infected with it, or had recovered from it provided the deeply sampled blood TCRbeta repertoires that made up the dataset. The repertoires were released in a freely available public database meant as a resource for research on the immune response to SARS-CoV-2. A de-identified subject ID, COVID-19 status, age in years and sex were almost always included in the sample metadata.

V is trimmed back by 3 bases and J by 7 bases, and the junction contains 13 bases that no gene match accounts for. CDR1 and CDR2 (SGHTA, FQGNSA) derive from the germline V gene. The CDR3 has 18 amino acids, counting the end cysteine and phenylalanine. Kept here is only the CDR3 DNA, which spans 54 bases and is read in frame from base 1. Each collaborating institution followed its own protocols to collect whole blood in K2EDTA tubes. Collaborator samples were shipped for TCRbeta analysis as frozen whole blood, isolated PBMCs, or DNA extracted from either sample type. What the study reported, not specific to this receptor: Clinical and demographic metadata were provided uncurated, with the amount varying by source and participant.

The chain couples TRBV7-2 to TRBJ2-2, with 11 middle bases fitting TRBD2. This TCR came from a man aged 18 to 30 with active or convalescent COVID-19. Sequencing used peripheral blood. The CDR3 region has the sequence CASSFATSGIGPSGELFF. The nucleotide sequence is TGTGCCAGCAGCTTCGCGACTAGCGGGATAGGCCCGAGCGGGGAGCTGTTTTTT.